The 20 T cell receptor beta chains below were found in one sample sequenced in a study of metastatic and nonmetastatic thyroid tumors (dated by TCRdb to 2018 to 2021). No treatment had been received by any patient before thyroid surgery. The method was PCR. TCRdb lists the instrument as Illumina HiSeq 4000. Using fastp trimming at Q25 and MiXCR clonotype assembly, TCRdb reanalyzed the public sequencing data and kept in-frame beta chains. Recorded for this sample are around 37,000 clones; under 25% of them occurred a single time. The top ten clonotypes cover about a sixth of the sample. What was sequenced was blood. The receptors were sampled from a female donor with papillary thyroid cancer or a benign thyroid nodule (not recorded which). Some clones in this sample may be carry-over from other donors' samples.

This clone was picked up a small number of times. The CDR3 reads CASSPAPTTNEKLFF. Here the CDR3 DNA reads TGTGCCAGCAGCCCCGCTCCCACAACTAATGAAAAACTGTTTTTT. The gene calls are TRBV12-3 or TRBV12-4 and TRBJ1-4, with D unclear. Trimming cost V 6 bases and J 0 bases, with 11 bases left between them. This CDR3 comprises 15 residues.

This clone has at least ten counts. The rearrangement uses TRBV11-3 and TRBJ2-2; 11 nucleotides line up with TRBD2. V lost 2 bases and J lost 4; bases outside the gene matches: 3. The germline V gene has CDR1 SGHNT and CDR2 YENEEA. This CDR3 has 16 residues. CDR3 sequence: CASSLLAGGPTGELFF. The CDR3 DNA reads as TGTGCCAGCAGCTTACTAGCGGGAGGACCCACCGGGGAGCTGTTTTTT.

Comments on this clone: A much larger clone differs by one base, so this may be a read error. The genes are TRBV7-6 and TRBJ1-5, with D possibly matching TRBD1 (5 bases). Trimming shortened V by 1 base and J by 9 bases, and 13 bases separated the two germline ends. Germline CDR1 and CDR2: SGHVS and FNYEAQ. This CDR3 region has 14 residues. CDR3 sequence: CASSLGRYGAPQHF. CDR3 bases: TGTGCCAGCAGCTTAGGGCGGTATGGGGCGCCCCAGCATTTT.

The chain employs TRBV20-1 and TRBJ1-1; 7 bases align to TRBD1. Trimming at V came to 6 bases and at J to 7 bases, leaving 8 bases not matched to a gene. The CDR3 contains 12 residues. Germline-derived CDR1 and CDR2 are DFQATT and SNEGSKA (reference sequence). The CDR3 DNA is TGCAGTGCCCCAGGGGGTATCGGTGAAGCTTTCTTT. As protein: CSAPGGIGEAFF.

The CDR3 spells CASTDSSDSPLHF. The CDR3 DNA reads TGTGCCAGCACAGATTCGTCGGATTCACCCCTCCACTTT. V is TRBV6-1 and J is TRBJ1-6; D is uncertain. Trimming removed 7 bases from V and 8 bases from J, with 12 bases in between. This CDR3 has 13 residues. Germline V gene sequence: CDR1 MNHNS, CDR2 SASEGT.

This rearrangement joins TRBV20-1 to TRBJ1-2, with 12 bases aligning to TRBD1. Germline loops: CDR1 DFQATT, CDR2 SNEGSKA (reference sequence). With 3 bases clipped from V and 4 bases from J, the junction kept 3 bases outside the gene matches. The CDR3 has 14 amino acids. The CDR3 spells CSASRDRGPYGYTF. The CDR3 bases are TGCAGTGCTAGCCGGGACAGGGGGCCCTATGGCTACACCTTC.

This clone showed up many times. This chain connects TRBV5-8 to TRBJ1-2, with D uncertain. Germline V gives CDR1 SGHTS, CDR2 YDEGEE. The CDR3 is 14 residues long. V was shortened by 4 bases and J by 4 bases, with 14 bases between the two germline ends. The CDR3 sequence: CASSRTGVTYGYTF. The CDR3, as DNA: TGTGCCAGCAGCCGTACGGGAGTTACCTATGGCTACACCTTC.

This clone was seen at least ten times. The rearrangement joins TRBV12-3 or TRBV12-4 to TRBJ2-6, with 9 bases identical to TRBD1. V shed 2 bases and J 2 bases; nucleotides not matched to a gene: 16. The CDR3 has 21 amino acids. CDR3 sequence reads: CASSLRTATPNRGPGANVLTF. The CDR3 nucleotides read TGTGCCAGCAGTTTAAGAACAGCGACTCCAAACAGGGGGCCTGGGGCCAACGTCCTGACTTTC.

The sample holds many counts of this clone. The chain carries TRBV11-2 and TRBJ1-5; a weak D match, TRBD1 (6 bases). V shed 4 bases and J shed 7 bases, with 20 bases lying between them. Germline V CDR1 and CDR2: SGHAT, FQNNGV. The CDR3 totals 16 residues. CDR3 protein: CASSSPDAGEVQPQHF. CDR3 DNA sequence: TGTGCCAGCAGCTCCCCTGACGCAGGGGAGGTCCAGCCCCAGCATTTT.

The J gene is TRBJ2-7, the V gene TRBV20-1; 8 nucleotides align to TRBD1. This CDR3 is 14 amino acids long. Trimming cost V 0 bases and J 4 bases; bases outside gene matches: 5. CDR1 is DFQATT, CDR2 SNEGSKA, per germline (reference sequence). CDR3 residues: CSARDGTGGYEQYF. DNA for the CDR3: TGCAGTGCTAGAGATGGGACAGGAGGGTACGAGCAGTACTTC.

This clone occurred once. The junction does not match germline at one end; this may be a read error. The V call is TRBV19, the J call TRBJ1-5, with 9 nucleotides matching TRBD1. This CDR3 contains 16 residues. The germline V gene encodes CDR1 LNHDA and CDR2 SQIVND (reference sequence). The CDR3 DNA is TGTGCCAGTAGTATACCTAGGAGGGACAGGGATCAGCCCAAGCATTTT. Translated: CASSIPRRDRDQPKHF.

On this clone itself: A much larger clone lies a single base off, so this may be a read error. The chain uses TRBV7-7 and TRBJ2-1, with D perhaps matching TRBD2 (5 bases). Germline V gives CDR1 SSHAT, CDR2 FNYEAQ (reference sequence). The length of the CDR3 is 13 residues. CDR3 sequence (DNA): TGTGCTAGCAGCTTGGTACTAGATGGTGAGCAGTTCTTC. Translated, it gives CASSLVLDGEQFF.

The chain uses TRBV6-2 or TRBV6-3 and TRBJ2-7; 10 nucleotides line up with TRBD2. The trim removed 3 bases at V and 3 bases at J, leaving 11 bases unmatched. This CDR3 spans 17 amino acids. The germline CDR1 and CDR2 sequences are MNHEY and SVGEGT. In DNA, the CDR3 is TGTGCCAGCAGTTATACTAGCGGGACCACTGGGGGCTACGAGCAGTACTTC. This encodes CASSYTSGTTGGYEQYF.

This clone appeared many times. The V call is TRBV5-1, the J call TRBJ2-7; tentative D call: TRBD1 (6 bases). The CDR3 is made up of 14 amino acids. Between the trimmed V and J ends, which lost 4 bases and 3 bases, there was a span of 14 bases. Germline CDR1 is SGHRS and CDR2 is YFSETQ. CDR3 amino acids: CASSRSRGNYEQYF. CDR3 sequence (DNA): TGCGCCAGCAGCCGATCCAGGGGTAACTACGAGCAGTACTTC.

This clone appeared many times. The chain employs TRBV2 and TRBJ2-1; TRBD2 matches at 10 bases. Germline-derived CDR1 and CDR2 are SNHLY and FYNNEI. CDR3 length equals 15 residues. J lost 5 bases, V lost 5 bases, and 6 bases had no gene match. CDR3 sequence reads: CASSPRTSGDNEQFF. The CDR3, as DNA: TGTGCCAGCAGTCCCAGGACTAGCGGAGACAATGAGCAGTTCTTC.

This clone was seen many times. J is TRBJ2-1 and V is TRBV4-2; 9 nucleotides align to TRBD2. V gave up 4 bases and J gave up 9 bases; unmatched junction bases: 13. This CDR3 comprises 16 residues. The germline CDR1 and CDR2 sequences are LGHNA and YNFKEQ. The CDR3 sequence is CASSPIAGAPGAEQFF. The CDR3 DNA reads TGTGCCAGCAGCCCGATAGCGGGAGCTCCGGGGGCTGAGCAGTTCTTC.

This clone was found many times. The genes are TRBV6-7 and TRBJ1-5; 9 bases align to TRBD1. TRBV6-7 is sorted into the ORF group, with uncertain function. The CDR3 sequence is 16 residues long. With 2 bases clipped from V and 5 bases from J, the junction kept 7 bases outside the gene matches. In DNA, the CDR3 is TGTGCCAGCAGTTACCCACCGGACAGGGGCGATCAGCCCCAGCATTTT. This sequence encodes CASSYPPDRGDQPQHF.

Regarding this clone: A read error is possible here, since a much larger clone lies one base away. The same CDR3 can be traced to other DNA sequences in this sample. This chain connects TRBV5-8 to TRBJ2-7, with 7 nucleotides matching TRBD2. The germline CDR1 and CDR2 sequences are SGHTS and YDEGEE. The CDR3 length is 14 residues. Written as DNA, the CDR3 is TGTGCCGGCAGCTTTGGAGGGAGGGGCGACGAGCAGTACTTC. Amino acid sequence: CAGSFGGRGDEQYF.

There are many counts of this clone. The rearrangement joins TRBV20-1 to TRBJ2-3; 7 bases match TRBD2. Germline CDR1 is DFQATT and CDR2 is SNEGSKA (reference sequence). This CDR3 is 15 amino acids long. The V and J ends lost 5 bases and 1 base, in that order; junction bases with no gene match: 9. The CDR3 sequence is CSAPVGGGGTDTQYF. The CDR3 DNA reads TGCAGTGCTCCCGTTGGGGGAGGGGGCACAGATACGCAGTATTTT.

This clone was counted between two and nine times. A much bigger clone sits one base away, suggesting this may be a read error. J is TRBJ2-3 and V is TRBV29-1, with TRBD1 matching over 9 bases. Germline lookup yields CDR1 SQVTM and CDR2 ANQGSEA. The trim removed 4 bases at V and 2 bases at J, leaving 7 bases unmatched. This CDR3 comprises 15 residues. CDR3 nucleotides: TGCAGCGTTGTAGCACAGGGGGCTCTCACAGATACGCAGTATTTT. It is translated as CSVVAQGALTDTQYF.